The rows below give T cell receptor beta chains drawn from one sample of a study of blood T cell repertoires in COVID-19. Profiling relied on immunoSEQ multiplex PCR, and the TCRdb table lists in-frame clones only, not all of them. The data show 200,000 to 250,000 clones, around 90% seen once. Source material: peripheral blood. Receptors were obtained from a man aged 60 to 69 who had recovered from COVID-19. Each CDR3 is given with its conserved first and last residue. The D gene is left open where the match is weak. Size is omitted from some rows. Given values are once, few, many or a class for expanded clones.

>once|14|TRBV7-9|TRBD1|TRBJ2-7
CASLRDRGPAEQYF
TGTGCCAGCCTTCGGGACAGGGGTCCCGCCGAGCAGTACTTC
>-|17|TRBV6-1|-|TRBJ1-5
CASSEVWAGSGNQPQHF
TGTGCCAGCAGTGAAGTATGGGCAGGGTCGGGCAATCAGCCCCAGCATTTT
>-|18|TRBV5-1|TRBD2|TRBJ2-1
CASSDRPGLTPLANEQFF
TGCGCCAGCAGCGATCGTCCGGGACTAACTCCACTCGCGAATGAGCAGTTCTTC
>-|14|TRBV6-5|-|TRBJ1-2
CASSQGGPAYGYTF
TGTGCCAGCAGTCAGGGTGGGCCCGCTTATGGCTACACCTTC
>-|14|TRBV4-1|-|TRBJ1-2
CASSQVPSVRGYTF
TGCGCCAGCAGCCAAGTTCCTTCAGTAAGAGGCTACACCTTC
>-|14|TRBV18|-|TRBJ1-2
CASSPLLDSYGYTF
TGTGCCAGCTCACCACTGCTTGACAGTTATGGCTACACCTTC
>-|17|TRBV4-2|TRBD1|TRBJ1-4
CASSQTGGGATNEKLFF
TGTGCCAGCAGCCAAACAGGGGGGGGTGCAACTAATGAAAAACTGTTTTTT
>-|12|TRBV6-6|-|TRBJ1-6
CGTRAYNSPLHF
TGTGGGACGAGGGCCTATAATTCACCCCTCCACTTT
>-|14|TRBV5-8|TRBD1|TRBJ2-5
CASSPDRGRETQYF
TGTGCCAGCAGCCCCGACAGGGGAAGAGAGACCCAGTACTTC
>-|19|TRBV7-6|TRBD2|TRBJ2-3
CASSFIPGLAGGETDTQYF
TGTGCCAGCAGCTTTATCCCGGGACTAGCGGGGGGGGAAACAGATACGCAGTATTTT
>-|14|TRBV19|-|TRBJ1-1
CASSPAGTNTEAFF
TGTGCCAGTAGTCCAGCGGGAACGAACACTGAAGCTTTCTTT
>-|14|TRBV27|-|TRBJ2-7
CASSSPQGRYEQYF
TGTGCCAGCTCCTCTCCTCAGGGAAGGTACGAGCAGTACTTC
>-|16|TRBV5-8|-|TRBJ1-3
CASSRGTPGTGNTIYF
TGTGCCAGCAGCCGCGGGACGCCAGGGACTGGAAACACCATATATTTT
>-|16|TRBV24-1|TRBD2|TRBJ2-3
CATSDLSSSGADTQYF
TGTGCCACCAGTGATTTGTCGTCTAGCGGGGCAGATACGCAGTATTTT
>-|15|TRBV4-1|-|TRBJ1-2
CASSQTQRTNYGYTF
TGCGCCAGCAGCCAGACTCAGAGGACTAACTATGGCTACACCTTC
>-|14|TRBV5-1|-|TRBJ2-1
CASSSGRGANEQFF
TGCGCCAGCAGCTCCGGACGGGGAGCAAATGAGCAGTTCTTC
>-|16|TRBV24-1|TRBD2|TRBJ2-5
CATSDLRAGGPETQYF
TGTGCCACCAGTGATTTGAGAGCGGGAGGGCCAGAGACCCAGTACTTC
>-|13|TRBV6-2/TRBV6-3|TRBD2|TRBJ2-7
CASSVREGLKQYF
TGTGCCAGCAGTGTGCGGGAGGGTTTGAAGCAGTACTTC
>-|15|TRBV29-1|TRBD1|TRBJ1-6
CSVRGTGGINSPLHF
TGCAGCGTTCGAGGGACAGGTGGCATTAATTCACCCCTCCACTTT
>-|12|TRBV30|-|TRBJ1-2
CAWSGGVYGYTF
TGTGCCTGGAGTGGCGGGGTCTATGGCTACACCTTC
>-|16|TRBV7-3|-|TRBJ2-1
CASSPHGARGSNEQFF
TGTGCCAGCAGCCCCCATGGCGCCCGAGGGTCCAATGAGCAGTTCTTC
>-|13|TRBV7-3|-|TRBJ2-3
CASSPGFTDTQYF
TGTGCCAGCAGCCCCGGGTTCACAGATACGCAGTATTTT
>-|14|TRBV18|TRBD2|TRBJ2-7
CASVPSGPSYEQYF
TGTGCCAGCGTACCTAGCGGGCCCTCCTACGAGCAGTACTTC
>-|16|TRBV25-1|-|TRBJ2-5
CASSEYLGTPPETQYF
TGTGCCAGCAGTGAGTACCTCGGGACTCCCCCGGAGACCCAGTACTTC
>-|14|TRBV11-2|-|TRBJ1-2
CASSLGPVVYGYTF
TGTGCCAGCAGCTTAGGGCCAGTCGTCTATGGCTACACCTTC
>once|13|TRBV4-3|-|TRBJ1-2
CASSQDNGFGYTF
TGCGCCAGCAGCCAAGACAATGGCTTTGGCTACACCTTC
>-|13|TRBV25-1|-|TRBJ1-1
CASAGGSFTEAFF
TGTGCCAGCGCCGGAGGATCATTCACTGAAGCTTTCTTT
>-|16|TRBV9|-|TRBJ1-3
CASSVGWGVSGNTIYF
TGTGCCAGCAGCGTAGGGTGGGGGGTCTCTGGAAACACCATATATTTT
>-|16|TRBV14|-|TRBJ1-5
CASSQEGRGLREPQHF
TGTGCCAGCAGCCAAGAAGGACGTGGCTTGAGGGAGCCCCAGCATTTT
>-|14|TRBV28|TRBD1|TRBJ1-4
CASSFEGAGEKLFF
TGTGCCAGCAGTTTCGAGGGGGCAGGGGAAAAACTGTTTTTT
>-|13|TRBV11-3|-|TRBJ2-3
CASSPEYTDTQYF
TGTGCCAGCAGCCCGGAGTACACAGATACGCAGTATTTT
>-|12|TRBV12-3/TRBV12-4|-|TRBJ1-1
CASSLWGAEAFF
TGTGCCAGCAGTTTATGGGGAGCAGAAGCTTTCTTT
>-|17|TRBV19|TRBD1|TRBJ2-6
CASTDRGRRTGANVLTF
TGTGCCAGCACGGACAGGGGGCGAAGGACTGGGGCCAACGTCCTGACTTTC
>-|14|TRBV3-1/TRBV3-2|-|TRBJ1-3
CASSRGGAGNTIYF
TGTGCCAGCAGCCGTGGGGGGGCTGGAAACACCATATATTTT
>once|13|TRBV4-1|-|TRBJ1-4
CASSPGQNEKLFF
TGCGCCAGCAGCCCTGGACAGAATGAAAAACTGTTTTTT
>-|16|TRBV5-1|TRBD2|TRBJ2-1
CASSLGVSGSINEQFF
TGCGCCAGCAGCTTGGGAGTTAGCGGGAGTATTAATGAGCAGTTCTTC
>-|14|TRBV2|TRBD1|TRBJ1-2
CASPVDRVSYGYTF
TGTGCCAGCCCAGTCGACAGGGTTAGCTATGGCTACACCTTC
>-|14|TRBV7-2|-|TRBJ1-2
CASSPTLGPYGYTF
TGTGCCAGCAGCCCCACTTTGGGGCCTTATGGCTACACCTTC
>-|14|TRBV7-3|-|TRBJ1-2
CASSQDRGDYGYTF
TGTGCCAGCAGCCAGGATAGGGGCGACTATGGCTACACCTTC
>-|15|TRBV6-6|TRBD2|TRBJ2-7
CASSKSGRGSYEQYF
TGTGCCAGCAGTAAGAGCGGGAGGGGATCCTACGAGCAGTACTTC
>few|17|TRBV6-1|-|TRBJ1-1
CASSEAAGGRMNTEAFF
TGTGCCAGCAGTGAAGCGGCGGGAGGGCGGATGAACACTGAAGCTTTCTTT
>-|13|TRBV18|-|TRBJ2-5
CASSPPGEETQYF
TGTGCCAGCTCCCCTCCCGGGGAAGAGACCCAGTACTTC
>-|13|TRBV6-5|-|TRBJ1-4
CASSPRGLEKLFF
TGTGCCAGCAGCCCCAGGGGTTTGGAAAAACTGTTTTTT
>once|15|TRBV6-5|TRBD2|TRBJ2-1
CASSITSGGYNEQFF
TGTGCCAGCAGCATTACTAGCGGGGGCTACAATGAGCAGTTCTTC
>-|14|TRBV27|-|TRBJ1-5
CASSFHGSNQPQHF
TGTGCCAGCAGTTTTCACGGTAGCAATCAGCCCCAGCATTTT
>-|14|TRBV10-3|TRBD1|TRBJ1-1
CAISLQGLNTEAFF
TGTGCCATCAGTTTACAGGGGCTGAACACTGAAGCTTTCTTT
>-|13|TRBV19|-|TRBJ2-7
CASSTTGTYEQYF
TGTGCCAGTAGTACCACAGGGACCTACGAGCAGTACTTC
>-|14|TRBV18|-|TRBJ1-5
CASSPGRSNQPQHF
TGTGCCAGCTCACCAGGGAGGAGCAATCAGCCCCAGCATTTT
>-|17|TRBV4-2|TRBD2|TRBJ2-7
CASSPTAAGTSGYEQYF
TGTGCCAGCAGCCCTACAGCAGCCGGGACTAGCGGATACGAGCAGTACTTC
>-|11|TRBV19|TRBD1|TRBJ1-2
CASGDRVWYTF
TGTGCCAGTGGAGACAGGGTTTGGTACACCTTC
>-|17|TRBV4-1|-|TRBJ1-6
CASSQVGGVNYNSPLHF
TGCGCCAGCAGCCAAGTAGGAGGGGTCAACTATAATTCACCCCTCCACTTT
>-|15|TRBV28|-|TRBJ2-1
CAGCPGTPLCDEQFF
TGTGCCGGATGCCCCGGGACTCCTCTGTGCGATGAGCAGTTCTTC
>-|15|TRBV6-4|TRBD1|TRBJ1-2
CASSTDGTGRGGYTF
TGTGCCAGCAGTACTGACGGGACAGGGAGGGGAGGCTACACCTTC
>few|14|TRBV19|-|TRBJ2-3
CASSIVAAPDTQYF
TGTGCCAGTAGTATCGTAGCGGCTCCAGATACGCAGTATTTT
>-|16|TRBV2|TRBD1|TRBJ2-5
CASSLGQGWRQETQYF
TGTGCCAGCAGTTTGGGACAGGGATGGAGACAAGAGACCCAGTACTTC
>-|15|TRBV28|TRBD1|TRBJ2-2
CASHTRDRVPGELFF
TGTGCCAGCCATACCAGGGACAGGGTCCCCGGGGAGCTGTTTTTT
>-|13|TRBV11-2|-|TRBJ2-7
CASSLSSPYEQYF
TGTGCCAGCAGCTTAAGCTCTCCCTACGAGCAGTACTTC
>-|14|TRBV5-1|TRBD2|TRBJ2-1
CASSEGLKYNEQFF
TGCGCCAGCAGCGAGGGACTAAAGTACAATGAGCAGTTCTTC